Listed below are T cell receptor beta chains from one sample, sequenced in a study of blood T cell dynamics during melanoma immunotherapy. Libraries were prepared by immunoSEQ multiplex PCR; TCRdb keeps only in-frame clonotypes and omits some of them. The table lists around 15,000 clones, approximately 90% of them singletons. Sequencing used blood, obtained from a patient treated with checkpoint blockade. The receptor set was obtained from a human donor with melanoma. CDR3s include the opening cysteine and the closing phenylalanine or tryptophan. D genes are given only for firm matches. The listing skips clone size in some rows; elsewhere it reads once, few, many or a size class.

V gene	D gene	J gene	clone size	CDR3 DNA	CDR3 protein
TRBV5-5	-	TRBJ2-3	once	TGTGCCAGCAGCTCACTTAGCACCCCAAGGGCAGATACGCAGTATTTT	CASSSLSTPRADTQYF
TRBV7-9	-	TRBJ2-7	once	TGTGCCAGCAGCTCCACCGGGACCTACGAGCAGTACTTC	CASSSTGTYEQYF
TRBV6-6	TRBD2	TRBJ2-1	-	TGTGCCAGCAGATCTACTAGCGGGAGAGGTGGTGAGCAGTTCTTC	CASRSTSGRGGEQFF
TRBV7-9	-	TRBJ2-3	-	TGTGCCAGCAGCTTACACACAGATACGCAGTATTTT	CASSLHTDTQYF
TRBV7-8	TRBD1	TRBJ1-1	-	TGTGCCAGCAGCAAACAAAGGGGGCCGGCCACTGAAGCTTTCTTT	CASSKQRGPATEAFF
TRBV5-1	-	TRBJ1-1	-	TGCGCCAGCAGCTTGGCCCAGGGAAGTGGGACTGAAGCTTTCTTT	CASSLAQGSGTEAFF
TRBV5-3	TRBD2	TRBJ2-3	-	TGTGCCAGAAGCTTGGCCCCGCGGGGGGGCCATACAGATACGCAGTATTTT	CARSLAPRGGHTDTQYF
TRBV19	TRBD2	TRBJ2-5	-	TGTGCCAGTAGTCCCCGGACTAGCGGGAGTCTTCTTGAGACCCAGTACTTC	CASSPRTSGSLLETQYF
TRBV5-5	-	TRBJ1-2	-	TGTGCCAGCAGCTTGGCGGATTTCTACTATGGCTACACCTTC	CASSLADFYYGYTF
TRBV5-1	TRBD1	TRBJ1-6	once	TGCGCCAGCAGCACACAGGGGGGGAATTCACCCCTCCACTTT	CASSTQGGNSPLHF
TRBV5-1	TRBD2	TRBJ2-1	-	TGCGCCAGCAGCTTACCCTCCCTAGCGGCCCTCAATGAGCAGTTCTTC	CASSLPSLAALNEQFF
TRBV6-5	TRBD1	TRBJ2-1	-	TGTGCCAGCCGGAGAGGGGGCGCATACGGGGAGCAGTTCTTC	CASRRGGAYGEQFF
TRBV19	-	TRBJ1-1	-	TGTGCCAGTAGTTTCGGCAGAATGGAGGTACCTTTCTTT	CASSFGRMEVPFF
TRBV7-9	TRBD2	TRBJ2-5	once	TGTGCCAGCAGCCGACTAGCAGGAGAGACCCAGTACTTC	CASSRLAGETQYF
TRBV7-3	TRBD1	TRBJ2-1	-	TGTGCCAGCAGCGTTTATAGGACAGGGGTCAACGATGAGCAGTTCTTC	CASSVYRTGVNDEQFF
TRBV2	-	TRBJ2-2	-	TGTGCCAGCAGTGTGGGGCAGGGTTACGGGGAGCTGTTTTTT	CASSVGQGYGELFF
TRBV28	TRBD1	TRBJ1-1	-	TGTGCCAGCAGAGAACTCGTGGGACAGCTCGGGACTGAAGCTTTCTTT	CASRELVGQLGTEAFF
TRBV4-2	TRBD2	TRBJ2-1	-	TGTGCCAGCAGCCAGCTTGGGACTAGCGGGAGTTCCTACAATGAGCAGTTCTTC	CASSQLGTSGSSYNEQFF
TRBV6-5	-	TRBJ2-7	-	TGTGCCAGCAGTTACGGGGCAGAGAGTAACGAGCAGTACTTC	CASSYGAESNEQYF
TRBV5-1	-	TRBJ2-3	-	TGCGCCAGCAGCTCCGGCTGGGGCACAGATACGCAGTATTTT	CASSSGWGTDTQYF
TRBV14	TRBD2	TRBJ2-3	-	TGTGCCAGCAGGTCGGGACTAGCGGGACCCACAGATACGCAGTATTTT	CASRSGLAGPTDTQYF
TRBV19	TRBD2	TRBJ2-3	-	TGTGCCAGTAGAAAACCGGGACTAGCGGGAGGAGCGACAGATACGCAGTATTTT	CASRKPGLAGGATDTQYF
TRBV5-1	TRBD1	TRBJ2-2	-	TGCGCCAGCAGCGGGGGACAGCTAAACACCGGGGAGCTGTTTTTT	CASSGGQLNTGELFF
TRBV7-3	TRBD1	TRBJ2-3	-	TGTGCCAGCAGCTTACCTAACAGGGGGCTTACAGATACGCAGTATTTT	CASSLPNRGLTDTQYF
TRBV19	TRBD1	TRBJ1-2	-	TGTGCCAGTAGCCCACAGGGGGCCGAGAACTATGGCTACACCTTC	CASSPQGAENYGYTF
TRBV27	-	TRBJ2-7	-	TGTGCCAGCAGTTTAAGAACGCCGCCTAGCTCTACCCGGGAGCAGTACTTC	CASSLRTPPSSTREQYF
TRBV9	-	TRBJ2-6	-	TGTGCCAGCAGCGCCGGCCTTGGGCTTTTCACTGGGGCCAACGTCCTGACTTTC	CASSAGLGLFTGANVLTF
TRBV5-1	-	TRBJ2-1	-	TGCGCCAGCAGCTTGGTTGGGGCGAGGGGTATTACGGATGAGCAGTTCTTC	CASSLVGARGITDEQFF
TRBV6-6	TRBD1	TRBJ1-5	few	TGTGCCAGCAGACAAAGACAGGGGGATCAGCCCCAGCATTTT	CASRQRQGDQPQHF
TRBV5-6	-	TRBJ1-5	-	TGTGCCAGCAGCTTGGCCGGCCAGCCCCAGCATTTT	CASSLAGQPQHF
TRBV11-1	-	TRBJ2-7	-	TGTGCCAGCAGCCCTCAGTTTGGCGAGCAGTACTTC	CASSPQFGEQYF
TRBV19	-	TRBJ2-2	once	TGTGCCAGTAGTTACAGAAACACCGGGGAGCTGTTTTTT	CASSYRNTGELFF
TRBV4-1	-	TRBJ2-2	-	TGCGCCAGCAGCCAGGCGGGCACTTTCGGCGGGGAGCTGTTTTTT	CASSQAGTFGGELFF
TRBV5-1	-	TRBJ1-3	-	TGCGCCAGCAGCCCCCGTACTGGAAACACCATATATTTT	CASSPRTGNTIYF
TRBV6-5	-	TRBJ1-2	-	TGTGCCAGCAGTTCGCCGATCGACTATGGCTACACCTTC	CASSSPIDYGYTF
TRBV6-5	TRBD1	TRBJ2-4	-	TGTGCCAGCAGACCCGGGACAGGGAATAACATTCAGTACTTC	CASRPGTGNNIQYF
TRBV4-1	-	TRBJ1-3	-	TGCGCCAGCAGCCAAGAGGGGGCTCCTGGAAACACCATATATTTT	CASSQEGAPGNTIYF
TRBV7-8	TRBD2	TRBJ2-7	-	TGTGCCAGCAGCCAAACTAGCGGGGGTTCCTACGAGCAGTACTTC	CASSQTSGGSYEQYF
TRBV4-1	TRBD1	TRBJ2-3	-	TGCGCCAGCAGCCAAGCCGGGACAGCTGTAGATACGCAGTATTTT	CASSQAGTAVDTQYF
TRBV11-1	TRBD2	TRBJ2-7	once	TGTGCCAGCAGCCGAGGACTAGACGAGTACGAGCAGTACTTC	CASSRGLDEYEQYF
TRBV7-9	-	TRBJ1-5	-	TGTGCCAGCAGCTTAGTTATGGGGCCGGATGATGGGAGCCGGCCCCAGCATTTT	CASSLVMGPDDGSRPQHF
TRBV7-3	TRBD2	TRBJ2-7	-	TGTGCCAGCAGCATGACTAGCGGGGGCTCCTACGAGCAGTACTTC	CASSMTSGGSYEQYF